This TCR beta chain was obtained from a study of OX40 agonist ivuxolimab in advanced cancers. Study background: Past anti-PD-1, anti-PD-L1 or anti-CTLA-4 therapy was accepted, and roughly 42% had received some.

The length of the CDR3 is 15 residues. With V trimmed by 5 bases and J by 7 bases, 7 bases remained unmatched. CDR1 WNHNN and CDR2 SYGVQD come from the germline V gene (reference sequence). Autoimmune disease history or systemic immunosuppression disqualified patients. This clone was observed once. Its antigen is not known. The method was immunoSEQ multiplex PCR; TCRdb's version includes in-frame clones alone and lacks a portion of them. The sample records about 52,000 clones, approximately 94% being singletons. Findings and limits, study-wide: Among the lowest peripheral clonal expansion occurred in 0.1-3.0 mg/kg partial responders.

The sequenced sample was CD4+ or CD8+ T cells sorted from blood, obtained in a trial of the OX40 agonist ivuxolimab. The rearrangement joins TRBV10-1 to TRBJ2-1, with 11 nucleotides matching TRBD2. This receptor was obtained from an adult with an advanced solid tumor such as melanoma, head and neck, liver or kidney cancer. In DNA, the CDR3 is TGCGCCAGCAGTCGCGGACTAGCGGGTTCAAATGAGCAGTTCTTC. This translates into CASSRGLAGSNEQFF.